This T cell receptor beta chain was identified during a study of identical twins (TCRdb year 2016). With respect to the entire study: The study deep-sequenced TCR alpha and beta repertoires from monozygotic twins, unrelated adults of various ages and cord blood to test whether fetal clonotypes persist. To rule out contamination, the twin experiments were replicated at different times with different library preparation protocols.

Every donor was a healthy Caucasian. The twin cohort comprised three pairs of female monozygotic twins, all aged roughly 18 to 30 years. Positive isolation kits from Invitrogen were used to isolate the CD4+ and CD8+ T cell populations. The investigation overall reported the following: Invariant T cells such as MAIT and iNKT could partly confound zero-insertion analyses, although diverse VJ usage argued against such confounding for most clonotypes. Compared with coincidental sharing between unrelated individuals, out-of-frame TCR alpha sequences shared between twins had an excess of sequences with low generation probability. Fewer insertions were carried by abundant cord blood beta clonotypes, a similar but weaker trend appeared in young adult naive repertoires, and no such trend appeared in memory repertoires. In beta out-of-frame sequences, excess twin sharing was weaker, because having fewer shared sequences lowered the signal-to-noise ratio. Out-of-frame TCR alpha sharing in monozygotic twins was systematically underestimated by recombination models, whereas sharing between unrelated individuals was in agreement with the recombination models. Because the same donors could not be followed over many years, the conclusions relied on cross-sectional statistical analysis.

This clonotype was observed many times. This clone's antigen is unknown. No base qualities exist here, and no much larger clone lies one base off it. Library generation was performed with 5' RACE. Data came from an Illumina HiSeq 2000. A universal primer binding site was introduced by template switching, and a unique molecular identifier was present in the final cDNA, enabling accurate counting of TCR cDNA molecules. First-strand cDNA for TCR alpha and beta chains was synthesized from specific primers in the conserved constant-segment region. To control for contamination, every cDNA library was double barcoded, receiving both a SMART-Mk sample barcode and Illumina barcodes. TruSeq adapter sequences along with Illumina sample barcodes were introduced in two successive PCR steps. The Illumina HiSeq platform was used with custom primers to sequence TCR alpha and beta cDNA libraries. The original pipeline was this. Raw reads were processed with MiGEC to extract unique molecular identifiers, and MiXCR was used to determine CDR3 positions. Recombination models were inferred per individual with the repgenHMM and IGoR tools using an EM algorithm. The tcR package in R was used for shared clonotype analysis, with sharing normalized by the product of cloneset sizes. Out-of-frame nonproductive sequences were analyzed to study raw recombination free of thymic and clonal selection effects. TCRdb took the public reads, trimmed them with fastp at Q25, ran MiXCR for clone calling and kept in-frame beta chains. Rows are combined by CDR3 protein, so each entry shows the most common genes and DNA. It is TCRdb's table, rather than the study itself, that gives the V and J calls and clone size. For this sample the table gives 300,000 to 400,000 distinct CDR3 sequences, of which more than 9% were detected only once. The ten largest account for roughly 7% of the sample.

These data are also associated with another study on yellow fever vaccine responses in identical twins. In that second paper, the authors write: The T cell response to vaccination in identical twins was reported by the authors to appear partly convergent and partly personalized. In identical twins, the study followed T cell clones that responded to the vaccine with precision.

The specimen sequenced was CD8+ T cells sorted from blood. The receptor was derived from a woman aged 18-29 years in good health.

The bases are TGTGCCAGCAGTTTAGAGGGCACCTTTGGGGCTTTCTTT. Its protein product is CASSLEGTFGAFF. The V and J genes are TRBV12-3 or TRBV12-4 and TRBJ1-1; the D segment cannot be called with confidence. From the cysteine through the phenylalanine, the CDR3 covers 13 amino acids. CDR3 DNA is the only sequence kept; it has 39 bases, read in frame from the first base. At the junction V is shortened by 1 base and J by 11 bases, with 14 bases in between.